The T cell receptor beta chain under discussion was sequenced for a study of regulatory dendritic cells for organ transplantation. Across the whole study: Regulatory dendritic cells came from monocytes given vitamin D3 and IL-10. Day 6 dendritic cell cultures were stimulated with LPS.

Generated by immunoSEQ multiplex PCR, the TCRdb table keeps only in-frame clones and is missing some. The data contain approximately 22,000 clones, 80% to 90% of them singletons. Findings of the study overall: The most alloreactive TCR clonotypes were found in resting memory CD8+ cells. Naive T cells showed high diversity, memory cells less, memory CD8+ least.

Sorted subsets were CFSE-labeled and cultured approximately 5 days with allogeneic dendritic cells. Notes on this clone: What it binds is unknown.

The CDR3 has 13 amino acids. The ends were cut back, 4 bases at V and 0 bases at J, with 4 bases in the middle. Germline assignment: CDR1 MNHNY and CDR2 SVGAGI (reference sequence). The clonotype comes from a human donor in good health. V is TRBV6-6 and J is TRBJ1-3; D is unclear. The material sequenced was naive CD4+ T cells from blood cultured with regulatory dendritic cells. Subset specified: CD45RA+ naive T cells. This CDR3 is CASSWASGNTIYF. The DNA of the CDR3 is TGTGCCAGCAGTTGGGCCTCTGGAAACACCATATATTTT.